This T cell receptor (beta chain) is drawn from a study of blood T cell repertoires in COVID-19. Trimming removed 5 bases at V and 8 bases at J, with 13 bases between. The CDR3 extends over 13 amino acids. Per germline, CDR1 SEHNR and CDR2 FQNEAQ (reference sequence). The table came from immunoSEQ multiplex PCR; TCRdb's copy has only in-frame clones and leaves some out. This sample has over 200,000 clones; about nine tenths occur once, and the top ten carry around a sixth. Participant-given clinical history determined each cohort assignment. The specimen sequenced was PBMCs or T cells enriched from blood (not recorded which). The sequence was obtained from a man between 18 and 29 years old who had recovered from COVID-19. The J gene is TRBJ1-5, the V gene TRBV7-9; D uncertain. The CDR3 reads CASSGGRLEPQHF. CDR3 DNA: TGTGCCAGCAGCGGAGGAAGGTTGGAGCCCCAGCATTTT.